This TCR beta chain comes out of a study of cytomegalovirus exposure and HLA in healthy donors. Germline V gene sequence: CDR1 ENHRY, CDR2 SYGVKD. The CDR3 consists of 15 residues. Between the trimmed V and J ends, which lost 4 bases and 1 base, there was a span of 11 bases. The PCR used 60 Vbeta and 13 Jbeta primers. Profiling relied on immunoSEQ multiplex PCR, and the TCRdb table lists in-frame clones only, not all of them. The sample has 34,000 or so clones. The TCR comes from a woman in her thirties or forties in good health and CMV-seropositive. V and J are TRBV10-3 and TRBJ1-3; D perhaps matches TRBD1 (5 bases). Sequencing used PBMCs. The CDR3 loop is CAISAGVQSGNTIYF. The CDR3 nucleotides read TGTGCCATCAGTGCGGGGGTGCAGTCTGGAAACACCATATATTTT.